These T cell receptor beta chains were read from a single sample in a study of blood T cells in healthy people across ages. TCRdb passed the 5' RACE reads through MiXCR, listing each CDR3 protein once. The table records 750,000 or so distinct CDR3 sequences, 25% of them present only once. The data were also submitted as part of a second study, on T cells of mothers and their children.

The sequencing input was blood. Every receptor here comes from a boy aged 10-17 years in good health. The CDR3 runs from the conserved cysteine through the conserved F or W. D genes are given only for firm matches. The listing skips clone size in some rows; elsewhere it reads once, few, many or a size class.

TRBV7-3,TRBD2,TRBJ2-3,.,CASSRQPGLGGADAQYF,TGTGCCAGCAGCCGACAACCGGGACTCGGGGGGGCAGATGCGCAGTATTTT
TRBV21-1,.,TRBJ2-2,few,CASSKESLAGAGGELFF,TGTGCCAGCAGCAAAGAATCCTTGGCGGGGGCGGGCGGGGAGCTGTTTTTT
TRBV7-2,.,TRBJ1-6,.,CASSSSTGNSPLHF,TGTGCCAGCAGCTCCTCTACAGGGAATTCACCCCTCCACTTT
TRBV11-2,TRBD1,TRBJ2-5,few,CASSLETGPYQETQYF,TGTGCCAGCAGCTTAGAGACAGGGCCTTACCAAGAGACCCAGTACTTC
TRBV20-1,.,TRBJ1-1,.,CSATQGATEAFF,TGCAGTGCCACTCAAGGGGCCACTGAAGCTTTCTTT
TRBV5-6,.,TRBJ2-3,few,CASSLSMGTQYF,TGTGCCAGCAGCTTGTCTATGGGTACGCAGTATTTT
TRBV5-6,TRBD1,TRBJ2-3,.,CASSFVGQGAKDTQYF,TGTGCCAGCAGCTTTGTAGGACAGGGGGCTAAGGATACGCAGTATTTT
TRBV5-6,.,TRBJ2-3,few,CASSPGWDTQYF,TGTGCCAGCAGCCCAGGGTGGGATACGCAGTATTTT
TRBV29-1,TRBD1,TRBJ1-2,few,CSVGGTGDGYTF,TGCAGCGTTGGAGGGACAGGGGATGGCTACACCTTC
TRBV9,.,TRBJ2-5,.,CASSVGSSLIETQYF,TGTGCCAGCAGCGTAGGATCTAGCCTGATCGAGACCCAGTACTTC
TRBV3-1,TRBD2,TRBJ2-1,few,CASSLGTSGRPSNEQFF,TGTGCCAGCAGCCTTGGGACTAGCGGGAGGCCCAGCAATGAGCAGTTCTTC
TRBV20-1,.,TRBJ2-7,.,CSARDGARNEQYF,TGCAGTGCTAGAGATGGGGCGCGAAACGAGCAGTACTTC
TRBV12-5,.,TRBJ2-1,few,CASGLAAGEQFF,TGTGCTAGTGGTTTGGCGGCGGGTGAGCAGTTCTTC
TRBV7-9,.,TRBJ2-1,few,CASSGGLGLARHNEQFF,TGTGCCAGCAGCGGGGGGTTGGGTCTAGCGAGACACAATGAGCAGTTCTTC
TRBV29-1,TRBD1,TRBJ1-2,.,CSVLGQGVYGYTF,TGCAGCGTCCTAGGACAGGGCGTCTATGGCTACACCTTC
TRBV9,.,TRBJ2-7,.,CASSPPSQGFDEQYF,TGTGCCAGCAGCCCCCCCTCCCAGGGATTCGACGAGCAGTACTTC
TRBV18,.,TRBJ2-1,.,CASSVLETADNEQFF,TGTGCCAGCTCCGTCCTTGAGACGGCTGACAATGAGCAGTTCTTC
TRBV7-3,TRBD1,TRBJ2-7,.,CASSLRGGTGYEQYF,TGTGCCAGCAGCTTAAGAGGGGGCACGGGCTACGAGCAGTACTTC
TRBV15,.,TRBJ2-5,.,CATSRDGSQETQYF,TGTGCCACCAGCAGAGATGGGTCCCAAGAGACCCAGTACTTC
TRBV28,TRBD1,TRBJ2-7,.,CASRRTGGRQYF,TGTGCCAGCAGACGCACAGGGGGAAGGCAGTACTTC
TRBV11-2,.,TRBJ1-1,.,CASSKRSGLGNTEAFF,TGTGCCAGCAGCAAGAGGTCAGGGCTGGGGAACACTGAAGCTTTCTTT
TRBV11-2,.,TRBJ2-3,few,CASSLRGGGTQYF,TGTGCCAGCAGCTTAAGAGGGGGGGGTACACAGTATTTT
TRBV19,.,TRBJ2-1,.,CASSDGYSYNEQFF,TGTGCCAGTAGCGACGGGTATTCCTACAATGAGCAGTTCTTC
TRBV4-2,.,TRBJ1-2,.,CASSQTGANYGYTF,TGTGCCAGCAGCCAGACTGGGGCTAACTATGGCTACACCTTC
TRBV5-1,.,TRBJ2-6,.,CASSLALGANVLTF,TGCGCCAGCAGCTTGGCCCTCGGGGCCAACGTCCTGACTTTC
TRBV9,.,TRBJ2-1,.,CASSVAGVYNEQFF,TGTGCCAGCAGCGTTGCTGGGGTTTACAATGAGCAGTTCTTC
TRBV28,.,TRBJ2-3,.,CASSPYPGPKTDTQYF,TGTGCCAGCAGCCCCTACCCGGGACCGAAGACAGATACGCAGTATTTT
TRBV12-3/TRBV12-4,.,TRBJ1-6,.,CASSFGIPAYNSPLHF,TGTGCCAGCAGTTTTGGGATCCCCGCCTATAATTCACCCCTCCACTTT
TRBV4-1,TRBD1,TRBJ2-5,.,CASSLQTGGETQYF,TGCGCCAGCAGCCTCCAAACAGGGGGGGAGACCCAGTACTTC
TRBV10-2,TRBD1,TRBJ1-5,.,CASSDQDRSNQPQHF,TGCGCCAGCAGTGACCAGGACAGGAGCAATCAGCCCCAGCATTTT
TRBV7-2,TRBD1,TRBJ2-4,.,CASSAGQGMKNIQYF,TGTGCCAGCAGCGCGGGACAGGGAATGAAAAACATTCAGTACTTC
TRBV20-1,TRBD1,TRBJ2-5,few,CSARLQGRLQETQYF,TGCAGTGCTAGGCTACAGGGGCGACTACAAGAGACCCAGTACTTC